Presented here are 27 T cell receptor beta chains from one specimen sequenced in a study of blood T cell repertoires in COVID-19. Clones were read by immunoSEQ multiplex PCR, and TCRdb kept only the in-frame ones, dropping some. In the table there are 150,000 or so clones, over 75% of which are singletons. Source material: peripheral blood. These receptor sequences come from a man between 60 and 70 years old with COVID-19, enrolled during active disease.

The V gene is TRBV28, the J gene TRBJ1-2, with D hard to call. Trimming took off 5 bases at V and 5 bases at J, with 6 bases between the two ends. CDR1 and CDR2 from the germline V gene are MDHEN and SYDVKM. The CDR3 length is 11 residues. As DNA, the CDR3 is TGTGCCAGCAGTGTACAGTATGGCTACACCTTC. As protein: CASSVQYGYTF.

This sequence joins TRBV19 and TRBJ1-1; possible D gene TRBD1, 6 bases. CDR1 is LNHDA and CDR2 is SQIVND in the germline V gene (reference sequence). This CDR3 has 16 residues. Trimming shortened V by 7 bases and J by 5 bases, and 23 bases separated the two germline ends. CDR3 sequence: CASIPLSTTGFTEAFF. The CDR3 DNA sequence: TGTGCCAGTATCCCCCTCTCCACGACAGGTTTTACTGAAGCTTTCTTT.

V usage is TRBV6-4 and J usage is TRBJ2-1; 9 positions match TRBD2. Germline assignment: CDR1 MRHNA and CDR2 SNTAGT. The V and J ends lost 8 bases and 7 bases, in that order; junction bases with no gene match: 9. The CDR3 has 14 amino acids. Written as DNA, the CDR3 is TGTGCCAGCCGGGATAGCGGGAGAGGGAATGAGCAGTTCTTC. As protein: CASRDSGRGNEQFF.

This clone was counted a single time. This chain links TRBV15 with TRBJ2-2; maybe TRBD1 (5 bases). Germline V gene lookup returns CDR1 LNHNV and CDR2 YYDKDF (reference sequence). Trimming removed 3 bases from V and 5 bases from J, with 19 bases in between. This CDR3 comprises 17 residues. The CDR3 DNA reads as TGTGCCACCAGCAGTGGTTTCCCCGTAGGGGTAACCGGGGAGCTGTTTTTT. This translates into CATSSGFPVGVTGELFF.

DNA for the CDR3: TGTGCCAGCACAATGACAGGGGGCGGAGAGACCCAGTACTTC. Protein sequence: CASTMTGGGETQYF. The rearrangement uses TRBV27 and TRBJ2-5, with 10 bases identical to TRBD1. This CDR3 comprises 14 residues. Germline V lookup: CDR1 MNHEY, CDR2 SMNVEV (reference sequence). The V gene end was trimmed by 7 bases and the J gene end by 4 bases; junction bases not matched to a gene: 6.

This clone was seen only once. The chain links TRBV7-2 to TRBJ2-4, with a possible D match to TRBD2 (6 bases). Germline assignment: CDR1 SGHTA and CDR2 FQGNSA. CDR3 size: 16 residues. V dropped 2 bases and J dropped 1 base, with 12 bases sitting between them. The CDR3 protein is CASSLSLATAKNIQYF. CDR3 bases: TGTGCCAGCAGCTTAAGCCTAGCGACGGCCAAAAACATTCAGTACTTC.

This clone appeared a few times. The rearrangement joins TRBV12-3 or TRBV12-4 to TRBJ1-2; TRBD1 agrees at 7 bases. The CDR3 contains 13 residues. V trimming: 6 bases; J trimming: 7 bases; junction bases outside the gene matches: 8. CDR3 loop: CASRPGTAIGYTF. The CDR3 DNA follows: TGTGCCAGCAGGCCGGGGACAGCGATTGGCTACACCTTC.

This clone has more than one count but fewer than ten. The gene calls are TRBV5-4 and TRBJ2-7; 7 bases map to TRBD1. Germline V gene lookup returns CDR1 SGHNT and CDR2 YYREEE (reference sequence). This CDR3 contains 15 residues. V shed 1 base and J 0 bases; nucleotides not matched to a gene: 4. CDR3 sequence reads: CASSLNRGGSYEQYF. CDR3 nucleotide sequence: TGTGCCAGCAGCTTGAACAGGGGTGGCTCCTACGAGCAGTACTTC. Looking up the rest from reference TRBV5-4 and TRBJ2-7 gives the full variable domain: ETGVTQSPTHLIKTRGQQVTLRCSSQSGHNTVSWYQQALGQGPQFIFQYYREEENGRGNFPPRFSGLQFPNYSSELNVNALELDDSALYLCASSLNRGGSYEQYFGPGTRLTVT.

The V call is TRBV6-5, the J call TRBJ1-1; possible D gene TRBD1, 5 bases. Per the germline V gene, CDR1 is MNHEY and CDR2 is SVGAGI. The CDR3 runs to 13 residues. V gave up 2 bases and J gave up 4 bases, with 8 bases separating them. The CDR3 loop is CASSYRQGTEAFF. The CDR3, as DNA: TGTGCCAGCAGTTACCGTCAGGGCACTGAAGCTTTCTTT.

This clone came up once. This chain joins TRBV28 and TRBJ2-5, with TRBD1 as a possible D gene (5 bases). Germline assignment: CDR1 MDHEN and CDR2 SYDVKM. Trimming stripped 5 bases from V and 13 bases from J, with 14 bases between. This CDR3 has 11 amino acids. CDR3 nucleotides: TGTGCCAGCAGTCTCCTAGGGGTTCCGTACTTC. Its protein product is CASSLLGVPYF.

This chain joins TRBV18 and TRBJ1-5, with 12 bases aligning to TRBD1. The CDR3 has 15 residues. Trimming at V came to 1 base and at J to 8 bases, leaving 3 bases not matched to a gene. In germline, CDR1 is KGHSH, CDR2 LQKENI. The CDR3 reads CASSPRGQGAEPQHF. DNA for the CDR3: TGTGCCAGCTCACCACGGGGACAGGGGGCTGAGCCCCAGCATTTT.

The CDR3 reads CASSEAHTGLGYTF. The CDR3 bases are TGTGCCAGCAGCGAAGCCCATACAGGGCTTGGCTACACCTTC. The chain carries TRBV9 and TRBJ1-2, with D possibly matching TRBD1 (6 bases). CDR3 length: 14 residues. Germline CDR1 reads SGDLS; CDR2 reads YYNGEE. The ends were cut back, 3 bases at V and 7 bases at J, with 16 bases in the middle.

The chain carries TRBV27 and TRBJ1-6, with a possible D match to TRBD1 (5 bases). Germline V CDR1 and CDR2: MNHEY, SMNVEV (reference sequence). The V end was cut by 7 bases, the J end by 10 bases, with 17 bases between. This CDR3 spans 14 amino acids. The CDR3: CASKPRGGRSPLHF. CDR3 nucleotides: TGTGCCAGCAAGCCCCGGGGGGGTCGATCACCCCTCCACTTT.

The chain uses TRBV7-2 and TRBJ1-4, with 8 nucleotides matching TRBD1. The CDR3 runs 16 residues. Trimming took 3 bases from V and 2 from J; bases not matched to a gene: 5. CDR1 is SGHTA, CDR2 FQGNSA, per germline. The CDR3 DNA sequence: TGTGCCAGCAGCTTGGACAGGGCGCTTACTAATGAAAAACTGTTTTTT. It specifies CASSLDRALTNEKLFF.

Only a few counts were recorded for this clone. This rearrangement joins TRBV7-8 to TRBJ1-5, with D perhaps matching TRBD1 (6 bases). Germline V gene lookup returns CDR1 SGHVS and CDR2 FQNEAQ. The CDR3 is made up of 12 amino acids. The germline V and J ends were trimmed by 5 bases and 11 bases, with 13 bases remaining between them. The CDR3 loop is CASSPGGTTQHF. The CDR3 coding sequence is TGTGCCAGCAGCCCGGGGGGCACTACCCAGCATTTT. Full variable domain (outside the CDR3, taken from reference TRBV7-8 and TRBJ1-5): GAGVSQSPRYKVAKRGQDVALRCDPISGHVSLFWYQQALGQGPEFLTYFQNEAQLDKSGLPSDRFFAERPEGSVSTLKIQRTQQEDSAVYLCASSPGGTTQHFGDGTRLSIL.

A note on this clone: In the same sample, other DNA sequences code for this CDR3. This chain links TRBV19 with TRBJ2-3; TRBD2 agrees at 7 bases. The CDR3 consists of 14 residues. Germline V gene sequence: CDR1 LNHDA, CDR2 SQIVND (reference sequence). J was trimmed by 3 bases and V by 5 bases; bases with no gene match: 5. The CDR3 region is CASSLAGVTDTQYF. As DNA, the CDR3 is TGTGCCAGTAGTCTGGCGGGGGTTACAGATACGCAGTATTTT. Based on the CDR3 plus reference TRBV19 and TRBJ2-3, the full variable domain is DGGITQSPKYLFRKEGQNVTLSCEQNLNHDAMYWYRQDPGQGLRLIYYSQIVNDFQKGDIAEGYSVSREKKESFPLTVTSAQKNPTAFYLCASSLAGVTDTQYFGPGTRLTVL.

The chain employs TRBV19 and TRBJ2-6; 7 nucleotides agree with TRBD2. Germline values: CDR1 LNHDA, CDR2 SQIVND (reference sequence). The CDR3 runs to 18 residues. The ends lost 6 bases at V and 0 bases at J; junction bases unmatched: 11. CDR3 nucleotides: TGTGCCAGTAGGGAAGCGGGAACCTTTGACTCTGGGGCCAACGTCCTGACTTTC. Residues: CASREAGTFDSGANVLTF.

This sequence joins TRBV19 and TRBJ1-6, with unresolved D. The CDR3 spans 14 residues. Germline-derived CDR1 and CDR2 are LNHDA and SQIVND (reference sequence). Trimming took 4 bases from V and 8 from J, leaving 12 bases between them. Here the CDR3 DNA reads TGTGCCAGTAGTAGACTTGGATCCGATTCACCCCTCCACTTT. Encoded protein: CASSRLGSDSPLHF.

The CDR3 DNA sequence: TGCGCCAGCAGCTTGGTAGCGGGAGGACCTAATACGCAGTATTTT. Translating it yields CASSLVAGGPNTQYF. The V and J genes are TRBV5-1 and TRBJ2-3, with TRBD2 matching 10 bases. The germline V gene has CDR1 SGHRS and CDR2 YFSETQ. The V and J ends lost 0 bases and 7 bases, in that order; junction bases with no gene match: 5. CDR3 length equals 15 residues. The entire variable domain, with the rest obtained from reference TRBV5-1 and TRBJ2-3, is as follows: KAGVTQTPRYLIKTRGQQVTLSCSPISGHRSVSWYQQTPGQGLQFLFEYFSETQRNKGNFPGRFSGRQFSNSRSEMNVSTLELGDSALYLCASSLVAGGPNTQYFGPGTRLTVL.

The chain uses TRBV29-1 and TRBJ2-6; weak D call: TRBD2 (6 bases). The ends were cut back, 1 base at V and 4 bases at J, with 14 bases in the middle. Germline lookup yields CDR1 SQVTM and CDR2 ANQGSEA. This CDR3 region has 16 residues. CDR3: CSVEGGRGLGANVLTF. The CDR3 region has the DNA TGCAGCGTTGAAGGTGGTAGGGGACTGGGGGCCAACGTCCTGACTTTC.

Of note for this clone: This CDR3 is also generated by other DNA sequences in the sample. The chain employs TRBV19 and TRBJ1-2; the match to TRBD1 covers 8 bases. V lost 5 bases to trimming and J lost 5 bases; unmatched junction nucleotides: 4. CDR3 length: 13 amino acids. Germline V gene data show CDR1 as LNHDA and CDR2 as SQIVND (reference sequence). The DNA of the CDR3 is TGTGCCAGTAGTCCGGACAGGGATTATGGCTACACCTTC. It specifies CASSPDRDYGYTF.

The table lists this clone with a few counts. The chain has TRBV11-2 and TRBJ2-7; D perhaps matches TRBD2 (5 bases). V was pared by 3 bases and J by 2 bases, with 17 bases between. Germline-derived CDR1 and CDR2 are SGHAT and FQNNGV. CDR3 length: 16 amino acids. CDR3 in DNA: TGTGCCAGCAGCTTTGAAGGGTTTCTGAGGGCCTACGAGCAGTACTTC. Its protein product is CASSFEGFLRAYEQYF.

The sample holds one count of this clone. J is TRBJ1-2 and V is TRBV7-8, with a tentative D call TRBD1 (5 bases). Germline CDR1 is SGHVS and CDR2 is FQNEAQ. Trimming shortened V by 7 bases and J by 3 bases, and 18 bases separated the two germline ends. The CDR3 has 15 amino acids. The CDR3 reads CASKNTGGKHYGYTF. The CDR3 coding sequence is TGTGCCAGCAAAAATACGGGGGGAAAGCACTATGGCTACACCTTC.

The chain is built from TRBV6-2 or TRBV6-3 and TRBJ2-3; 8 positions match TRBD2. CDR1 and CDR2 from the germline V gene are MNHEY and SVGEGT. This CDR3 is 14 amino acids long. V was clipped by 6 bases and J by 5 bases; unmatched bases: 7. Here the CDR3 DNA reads TGTGCCAGCAGCCGGGGGGGGGTCAAAGATACGCAGTATTTT. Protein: CASSRGGVKDTQYF.

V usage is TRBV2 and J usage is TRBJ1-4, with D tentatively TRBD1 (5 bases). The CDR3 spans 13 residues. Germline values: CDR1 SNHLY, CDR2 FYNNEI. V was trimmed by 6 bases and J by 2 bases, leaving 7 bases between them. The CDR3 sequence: CASRGATNEKLFF. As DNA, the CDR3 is TGTGCCAGCAGAGGGGCTACTAATGAAAAACTGTTTTTT.

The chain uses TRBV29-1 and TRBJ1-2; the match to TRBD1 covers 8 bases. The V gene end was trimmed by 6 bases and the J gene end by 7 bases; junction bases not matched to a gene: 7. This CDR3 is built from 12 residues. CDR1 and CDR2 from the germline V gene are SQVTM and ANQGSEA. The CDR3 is CSVSDRGGGYTF. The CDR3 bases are TGCAGCGTGTCCGACAGGGGAGGTGGCTACACCTTC. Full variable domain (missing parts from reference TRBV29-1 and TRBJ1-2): SAVISQKPSRDICQRGTSLTIQCQVDSQVTMMFWYRQQPGQSLTLIATANQGSEATYESGFVIDKFPISRPNLTFSTLTVSNMSPEDSSIYLCSVSDRGGGYTFGSGTRLTVV.

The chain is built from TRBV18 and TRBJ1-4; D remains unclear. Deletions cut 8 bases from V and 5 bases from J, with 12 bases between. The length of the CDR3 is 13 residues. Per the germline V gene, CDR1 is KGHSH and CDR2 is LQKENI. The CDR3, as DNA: TGTGCCAGCACTGAGGGTCAAAATGAAAAACTGTTTTTT. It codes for CASTEGQNEKLFF.